Each of the 4 T cell receptor beta chains below was sequenced from the same sample in a study of response to subunit inactivated influenza vaccine. TCRdb used MiXCR to reprocess the RT-PCR reads, holding one entry per CDR3 protein. The data show under 200,000 distinct CDR3 sequences, with about 10% seen just once and roughly a third held by the top ten. Source: CD8+ T cells sorted from PBMCs, taken 23 to 25 months after vaccination. The receptor set was obtained from a man aged 45-69 years who received an inactivated influenza vaccine.

This clonotype has only a few counts. The DNA for the CDR3 is TGCAGTGCCACTACCGGGACAGGGTACGAGCAGTACTTC. This codes for CSATTGTGYEQYF. This chain links TRBV20-1 with TRBJ2-7; 9 bases line up with TRBD1. Looked up from germline, CDR1 is DFQATT and CDR2 is SNEGSKA (reference sequence). The CDR3 is 13 amino acids. The ends lost 6 bases at V and 4 bases at J; junction bases unmatched: 7.

This clonotype was seen more than once but under ten times. V and J are TRBV28 and TRBJ1-4, with 7 positions matching TRBD1. Per the germline V gene, CDR1 is MDHEN and CDR2 is SYDVKM. The trim removed 6 bases at V and 5 bases at J, leaving 9 bases unmatched. This CDR3 has 15 amino acids. CDR3 sequence: CASSRGRGGNEKLFF. As DNA, the CDR3 is TGTGCCAGCAGCCGGGGGCGAGGGGGCAATGAAAAACTGTTTTTT.

The chain uses TRBV4-1 and TRBJ2-3; 13 bases agree with TRBD2. The CDR3 sequence is 17 residues long. Germline trimming cut 3 bases from V and 0 bases from J; bases unmatched to any gene: 3. CDR1 is MGHRA and CDR2 is YSYEKL in the germline V gene. Written as DNA, the CDR3 is TGCGCCAGCAGCCAGCCGGGACTAGCGGGGAGCACAGATACGCAGTATTTT. This gives the protein CASSQPGLAGSTDTQYF.

This clonotype was counted at least ten times. The rearrangement uses TRBV12-3 or TRBV12-4 and TRBJ2-7; no definite D call. V shed 2 bases and J shed 2 bases, with 4 bases lying between them. The CDR3 is 12 residues long. The CDR3 protein is CASSLSTYEQYF. The DNA of the CDR3 is TGTGCCAGCAGTTTAAGTACCTACGAGCAGTACTTC.